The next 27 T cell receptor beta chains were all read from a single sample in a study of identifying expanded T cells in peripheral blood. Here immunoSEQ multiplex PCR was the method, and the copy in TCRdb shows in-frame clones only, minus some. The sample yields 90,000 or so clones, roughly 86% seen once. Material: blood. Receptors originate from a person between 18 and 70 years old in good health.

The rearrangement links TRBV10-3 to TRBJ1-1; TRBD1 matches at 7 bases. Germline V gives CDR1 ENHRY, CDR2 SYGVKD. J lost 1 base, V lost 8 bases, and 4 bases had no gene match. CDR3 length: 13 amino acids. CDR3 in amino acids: CAIGDSRNTEAFF. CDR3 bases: TGTGCCATCGGGGACAGCAGGAACACTGAAGCTTTCTTT.

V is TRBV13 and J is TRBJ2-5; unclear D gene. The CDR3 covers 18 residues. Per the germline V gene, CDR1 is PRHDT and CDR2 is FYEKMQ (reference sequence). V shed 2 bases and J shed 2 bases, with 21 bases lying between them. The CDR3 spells CASSLRLNHQRRQETQYF. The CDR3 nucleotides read TGTGCCAGCAGCTTACGGTTGAACCACCAAAGAAGACAAGAGACCCAGTACTTC. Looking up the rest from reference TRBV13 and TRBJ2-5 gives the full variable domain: AAGVIQSPRHLIKEKRETATLKCYPIPRHDTVYWYQQGPGQDPQFLISFYEKMQSDKGSIPDRFSAQQFSDYHSELNMSSLELGDSALYFCASSLRLNHQRRQETQYFGPGTRLLVL.

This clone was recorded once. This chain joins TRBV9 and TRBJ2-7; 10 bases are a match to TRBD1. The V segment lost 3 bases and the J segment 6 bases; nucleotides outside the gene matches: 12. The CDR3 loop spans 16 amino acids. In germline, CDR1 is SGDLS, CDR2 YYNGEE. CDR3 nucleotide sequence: TGTGCCAGCAGCGGAACCGGGACAGGGGTACTAGGCGAGCAGTACTTC. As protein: CASSGTGTGVLGEQYF.

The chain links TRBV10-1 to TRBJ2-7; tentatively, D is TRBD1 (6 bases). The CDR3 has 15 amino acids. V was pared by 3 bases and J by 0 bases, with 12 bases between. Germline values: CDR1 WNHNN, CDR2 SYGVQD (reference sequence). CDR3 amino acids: CASSDSRGHSYEQYF. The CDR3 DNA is TGCGCCAGCAGTGATTCAAGGGGACACTCCTACGAGCAGTACTTC.

The chain's CDR3 is CASSRAPYEQYF. The CDR3 coding sequence is TGTGCCAGCAGCCGCGCCCCCTACGAGCAGTACTTC. This chain connects TRBV5-8 to TRBJ2-7; D ambiguous. The CDR3 runs to 12 residues. Germline CDR1 SGHTS, CDR2 YDEGEE. V lost 4 bases to trimming and J lost 2 bases, with 7 bases between them.

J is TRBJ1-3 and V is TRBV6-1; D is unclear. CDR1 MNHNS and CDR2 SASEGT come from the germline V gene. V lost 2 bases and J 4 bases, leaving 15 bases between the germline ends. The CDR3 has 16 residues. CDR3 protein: CASSESGGGIGNTIYF. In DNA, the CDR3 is TGTGCCAGCAGTGAAAGCGGAGGAGGGATCGGAAACACCATATATTTT.

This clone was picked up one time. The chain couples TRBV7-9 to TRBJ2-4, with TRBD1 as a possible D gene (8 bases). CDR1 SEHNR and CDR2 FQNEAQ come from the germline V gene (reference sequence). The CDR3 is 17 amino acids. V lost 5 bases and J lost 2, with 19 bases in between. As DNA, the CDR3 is TGTGCCAGCAGCCCGACCTACAGGGGGGGAACCAAAAACATTCAGTACTTC. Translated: CASSPTYRGGTKNIQYF.

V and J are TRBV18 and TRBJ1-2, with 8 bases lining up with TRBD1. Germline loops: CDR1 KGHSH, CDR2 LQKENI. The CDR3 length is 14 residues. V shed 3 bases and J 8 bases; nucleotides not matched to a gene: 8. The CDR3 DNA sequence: TGTGCCAGCTCACCCCTGGACAGGGAGGGAGGCTACACCTTC. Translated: CASSPLDREGGYTF.

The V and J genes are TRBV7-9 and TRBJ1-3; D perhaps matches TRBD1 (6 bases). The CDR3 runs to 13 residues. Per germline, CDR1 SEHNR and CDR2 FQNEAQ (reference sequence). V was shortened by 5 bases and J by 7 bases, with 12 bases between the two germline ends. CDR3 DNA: TGTGCCAGCAGCCTTGGACAGTGGAACACCATATATTTT. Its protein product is CASSLGQWNTIYF. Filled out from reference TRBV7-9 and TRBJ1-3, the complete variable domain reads DTGVSQNPRHKITKRGQNVTFRCDPISEHNRLYWYRQTLGQGPEFLTYFQNEAQLEKSRLLSDRFSAERPKGSFSTLEIQRTEQGDSAMYLCASSLGQWNTIYFGEGSWLTVV.

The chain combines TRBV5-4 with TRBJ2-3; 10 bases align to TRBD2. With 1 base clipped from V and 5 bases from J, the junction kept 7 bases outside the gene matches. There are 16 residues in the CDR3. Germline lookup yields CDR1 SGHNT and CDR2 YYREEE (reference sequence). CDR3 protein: CASSLLAGGGGDTQYF. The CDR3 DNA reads TGTGCCAGCAGCTTGTTAGCGGGGGGCGGTGGAGATACGCAGTATTTT.

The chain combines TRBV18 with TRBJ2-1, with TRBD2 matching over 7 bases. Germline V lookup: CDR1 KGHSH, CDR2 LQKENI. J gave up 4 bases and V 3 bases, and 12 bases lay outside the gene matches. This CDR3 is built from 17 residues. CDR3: CASSPWKGGGPYNEQFF. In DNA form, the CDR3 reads TGTGCCAGCTCACCGTGGAAGGGCGGGGGACCTTACAATGAGCAGTTCTTC. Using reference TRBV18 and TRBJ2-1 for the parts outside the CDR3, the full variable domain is NAGVMQNPRHLVRRRGQEARLRCSPMKGHSHVYWYRQLPEEGLKFMVYLQKENIIDESGMPKERFSAEFPKEGPSILRIQQVVRGDSAAYFCASSPWKGGGPYNEQFFGPGTRLTVL.

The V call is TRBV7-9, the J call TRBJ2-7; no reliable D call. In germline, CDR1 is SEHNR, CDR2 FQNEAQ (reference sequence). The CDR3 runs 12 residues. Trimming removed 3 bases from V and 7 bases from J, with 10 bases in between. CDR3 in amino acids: CASSFKQGEQYF. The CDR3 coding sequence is TGTGCCAGCAGCTTTAAACAAGGGGAGCAGTACTTC.

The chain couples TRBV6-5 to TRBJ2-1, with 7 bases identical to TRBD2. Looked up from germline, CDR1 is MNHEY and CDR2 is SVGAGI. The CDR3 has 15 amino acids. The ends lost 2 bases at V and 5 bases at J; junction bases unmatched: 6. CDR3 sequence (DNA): TGTGCCAGCAGTTACACGCGGGGGAGCAACAATGAGCAGTTCTTC. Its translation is CASSYTRGSNNEQFF.

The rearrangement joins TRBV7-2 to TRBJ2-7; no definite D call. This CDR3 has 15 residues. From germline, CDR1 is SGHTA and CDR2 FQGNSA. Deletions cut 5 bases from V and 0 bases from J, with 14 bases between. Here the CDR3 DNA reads TGTGCCAGCAGCACAAGGGCAGGAAGCTCCTACGAGCAGTACTTC. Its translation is CASSTRAGSSYEQYF.

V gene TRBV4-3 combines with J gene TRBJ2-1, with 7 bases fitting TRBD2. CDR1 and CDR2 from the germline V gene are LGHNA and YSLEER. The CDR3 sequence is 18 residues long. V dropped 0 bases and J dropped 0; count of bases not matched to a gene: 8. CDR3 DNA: TGCGCCAGCAGCCAAGATAGGGGAGGGGCGAGCTCCTACAATGAGCAGTTCTTC. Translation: CASSQDRGGASSYNEQFF.

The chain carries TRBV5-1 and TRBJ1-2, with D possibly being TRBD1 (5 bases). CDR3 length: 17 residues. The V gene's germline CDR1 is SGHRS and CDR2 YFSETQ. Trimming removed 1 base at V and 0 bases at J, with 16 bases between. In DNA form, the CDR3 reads TGCGCCAGCAGCTTGTTTGGGGCCTCGGCGGCTAACTATGGCTACACCTTC. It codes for CASSLFGASAANYGYTF.

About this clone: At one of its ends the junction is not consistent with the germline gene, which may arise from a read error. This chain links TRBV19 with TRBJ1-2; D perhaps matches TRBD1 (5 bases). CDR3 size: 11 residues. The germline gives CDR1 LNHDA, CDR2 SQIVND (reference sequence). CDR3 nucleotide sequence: TGTGCCAGTAGTAGAGCCGGGACTACTATCTTC. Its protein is CASSRAGTTIF.

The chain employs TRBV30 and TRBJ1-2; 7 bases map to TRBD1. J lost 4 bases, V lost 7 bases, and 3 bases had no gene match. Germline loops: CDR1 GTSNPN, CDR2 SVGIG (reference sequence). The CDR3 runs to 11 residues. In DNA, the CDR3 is TGTGCCTTACAGGGGTTCTATGGCTACACCTTC. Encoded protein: CALQGFYGYTF.

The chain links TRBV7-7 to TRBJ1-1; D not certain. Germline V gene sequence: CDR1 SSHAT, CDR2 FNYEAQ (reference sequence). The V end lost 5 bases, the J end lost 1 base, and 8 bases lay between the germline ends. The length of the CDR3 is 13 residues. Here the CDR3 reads CASSRRPNTEAFF. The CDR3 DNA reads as TGTGCCAGCAGCAGAAGGCCGAACACTGAAGCTTTCTTT.

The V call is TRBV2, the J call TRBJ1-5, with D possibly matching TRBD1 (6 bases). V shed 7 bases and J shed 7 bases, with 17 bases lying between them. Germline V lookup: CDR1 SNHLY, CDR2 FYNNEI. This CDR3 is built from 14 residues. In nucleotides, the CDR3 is TGTGCCAGCAATACGGGGGGCGTTTGGCAGCCCCAGCATTTT. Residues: CASNTGGVWQPQHF. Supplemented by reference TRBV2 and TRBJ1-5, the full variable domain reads EPEVTQTPSHQVTQMGQEVILRCVPISNHLYFYWYRQILGQKVEFLVSFYNNEISEKSEIFDDQFSVERPDGSNFTLKIRSTKLEDSAMYFCASNTGGVWQPQHFGDGTRLSIL.

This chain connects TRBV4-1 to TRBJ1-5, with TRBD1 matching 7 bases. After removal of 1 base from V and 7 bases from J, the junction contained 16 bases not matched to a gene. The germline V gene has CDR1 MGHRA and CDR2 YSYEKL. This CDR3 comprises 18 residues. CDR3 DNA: TGCGCCAGCAGCCAAGGGATCGCCACAAGACAGGGTGAACAGCCCCAGCATTTT. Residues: CASSQGIATRQGEQPQHF.

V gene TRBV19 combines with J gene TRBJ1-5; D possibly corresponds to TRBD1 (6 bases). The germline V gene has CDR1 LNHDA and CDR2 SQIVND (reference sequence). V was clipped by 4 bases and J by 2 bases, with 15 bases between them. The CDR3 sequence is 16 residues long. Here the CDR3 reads CASSSPRGAGNQPQHF. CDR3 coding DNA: TGTGCCAGTAGTAGCCCCAGGGGCGCAGGCAATCAGCCCCAGCATTTT.

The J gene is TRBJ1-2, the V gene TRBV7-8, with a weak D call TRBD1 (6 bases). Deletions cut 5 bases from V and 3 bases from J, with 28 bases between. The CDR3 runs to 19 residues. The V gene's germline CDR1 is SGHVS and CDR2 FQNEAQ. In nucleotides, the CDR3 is TGTGCCAGCAGCCCTCAGGCTGGAGGACAGTTTTCATGGGACTATGGCTACACCTTC. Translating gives CASSPQAGGQFSWDYGYTF. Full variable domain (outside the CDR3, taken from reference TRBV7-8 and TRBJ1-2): GAGVSQSPRYKVAKRGQDVALRCDPISGHVSLFWYQQALGQGPEFLTYFQNEAQLDKSGLPSDRFFAERPEGSVSTLKIQRTQQEDSAVYLCASSPQAGGQFSWDYGYTFGSGTRLTVV.

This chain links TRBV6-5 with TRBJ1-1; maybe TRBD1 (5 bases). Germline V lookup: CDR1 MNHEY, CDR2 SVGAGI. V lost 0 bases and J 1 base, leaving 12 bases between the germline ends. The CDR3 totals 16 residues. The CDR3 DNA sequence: TGTGCCAGCAGTTACTCGGTGGGGACGGGGAACACTGAAGCTTTCTTT. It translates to CASSYSVGTGNTEAFF.

In DNA, the CDR3 is TGTGCCAGCAGCTTCCGAACAACAGGGGGTTTAAATCAGCCCCAGCATTTT. As protein: CASSFRTTGGLNQPQHF. The chain is built from TRBV5-5 and TRBJ1-5, with 8 bases identical to TRBD1. Germline V gene sequence: CDR1 SGHKS, CDR2 YYEKEE (reference sequence). This CDR3 spans 17 amino acids. With V trimmed by 2 bases and J by 4 bases, 11 bases remained unmatched.

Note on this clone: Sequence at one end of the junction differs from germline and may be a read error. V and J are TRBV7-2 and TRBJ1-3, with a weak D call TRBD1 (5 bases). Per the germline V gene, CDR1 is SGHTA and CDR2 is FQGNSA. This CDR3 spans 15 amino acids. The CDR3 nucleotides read TGTGCCAGCAGCGTAGCATCCAGGGTGGGAAACACCATATATTTT. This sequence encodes CASSVASRVGNTIYF.

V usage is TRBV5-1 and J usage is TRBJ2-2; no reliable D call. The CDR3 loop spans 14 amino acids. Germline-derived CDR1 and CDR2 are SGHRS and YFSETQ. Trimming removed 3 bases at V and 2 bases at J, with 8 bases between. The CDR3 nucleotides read TGCGCCAGCAGCTACTCAACAAACACCGGGGAGCTGTTTTTT. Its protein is CASSYSTNTGELFF.